The 4 T cell receptor beta chains given below trace back to one sample, sequenced in a study of shared clonotypes between healthy human individuals. Sequenced by immunoSEQ multiplex PCR; TCRdb stores in-frame clones only, minus some. The sample has 2 million to 2.5 million clones, 80% to 95% seen once. What was sequenced was naive CD4+ T cells from PBMCs. Subset indicated: CD45RA+ positively selected. Receptors originate from a man between 18 and 29 years old in good health. Some clones in this sample may be carry-over from other donors' samples.

The rearrangement links TRBV14 to TRBJ2-5, with 9 positions matching TRBD1. The J call may be incorrect, as the DNA end agrees better with TRBJ2-7. The CDR3 runs to 14 residues. Germline V CDR1 and CDR2: SGHDN, FVKESK. This chain's CDR3 is CASSRGQGLYEQYF. The CDR3 nucleotides read TGTGCCAGCAGTCGCGGACAGGGGCTATACGAGCAGTACTTC.

J is TRBJ1-2 and V is TRBV27; 7 bases fit TRBD1. With 5 bases clipped from V and 7 bases from J, the junction kept 7 bases outside the gene matches. The germline gives CDR1 MNHEY, CDR2 SMNVEV (reference sequence). The CDR3 contains 13 residues. Here the CDR3 reads CASSIKQGFGYTF. CDR3 bases: TGTGCCAGCAGTATAAAACAGGGGTTTGGCTACACCTTC.

The genes are TRBV11-2 and TRBJ2-1, with TRBD2 identical over 7 bases. With V trimmed by 2 bases and J by 1 base, 14 bases remained unmatched. The CDR3 is made up of 19 amino acids. From germline, CDR1 is SGHAT and CDR2 FQNNGV. Written as DNA, the CDR3 is TGTGCCAGCAGCTTACGGCGGCTAGCGGAGCCTAAATCCTACAATGAGCAGTTCTTC. Translating it yields CASSLRRLAEPKSYNEQFF.

This chain uses TRBV7-9 with TRBJ1-5, with a tentative D call TRBD1 (5 bases). V dropped 5 bases and J dropped 6 bases, with 14 bases sitting between them. Germline V gives CDR1 SEHNR, CDR2 FQNEAQ (reference sequence). There are 14 residues in the CDR3. In nucleotides, the CDR3 is TGTGCCAGCAGCCGGGACGGGGTGGGTCAGCCCCAGCATTTT. Encoded protein: CASSRDGVGQPQHF.